The clone carrying this T cell receptor (beta chain) was counted only a few times. Its antigen remains unidentified. Other DNA sequences within the sample encode an identical CDR3. PCR primers comprised 60 Vbeta and 13 Jbeta primers. Generated by immunoSEQ multiplex PCR, the TCRdb table keeps only in-frame clones and is missing some. This table has about 140,000 clones, approximately 80% appearing once. The CDR3 contains 16 residues. Trimming pared 0 bases from V and 0 bases from J, leaving 9 bases between. Germline CDR1 reads SGHNT; CDR2 reads YYREEE (reference sequence). This sample is part of a study of cytomegalovirus exposure and HLA in healthy donors. Study-wide points: In a later analysis, TCR beta V- and J-gene trimming showed a link to a missense DCLRE1C variant. The study dropped some indistinguishable V segments, TRBV6-2 and TRBV6-3 among them.

This TCR was recovered from a male donor in good health and CMV-seronegative. The specimen was PBMCs. V is TRBV5-4 and J is TRBJ2-2, with D hard to call. For the CDR3, the DNA is TGTGCCAGCAGCTTGGGCGGCACCGCGAACACCGGGGAGCTGTTTTTT. Amino acid sequence: CASSLGGTANTGELFF.